These 24 T cell receptor beta chains came from one sample sequenced in a study of cytomegalovirus exposure and HLA in healthy donors. The method was immunoSEQ multiplex PCR; TCRdb's version includes in-frame clones alone and lacks a portion of them. The table includes 150,000 to 200,000 clones, about 89% detected once. Sequenced sample: PBMCs. These receptors all come from a man under 40 in good health and CMV-seropositive.

The chain is built from TRBV11-2 and TRBJ2-6; the D is unclear. The CDR3 sequence is 13 residues long. The germline V gene has CDR1 SGHAT and CDR2 FQNNGV. Trimming left V 7 bases short and J 1 base short, with 5 bases between. This chain's CDR3 is CASTESGANVLTF. The CDR3 nucleotides are TGTGCCAGCACTGAGTCTGGGGCCAACGTCCTGACTTTC.

The chain combines TRBV11-2 with TRBJ2-5; D is ambiguous. V lost 2 bases, J lost 0 bases, and 10 bases lay in between. The CDR3 totals 15 residues. Per the germline V gene, CDR1 is SGHAT and CDR2 is FQNNGV. CDR3 coding DNA: TGTGCCAGCAGCTTATTGGGTCAGTACCAAGAGACCCAGTACTTC. Its translation is CASSLLGQYQETQYF.

The chain combines TRBV5-1 with TRBJ2-1; D gene ambiguous. Per the germline V gene, CDR1 is SGHRS and CDR2 is YFSETQ. The CDR3 extends over 16 amino acids. V lost 2 bases and J 0 bases, leaving 12 bases between the germline ends. The CDR3 is CASSLRAQSSYNEQFF. The CDR3 region has the DNA TGCGCCAGCAGCTTAAGAGCCCAAAGCTCCTACAATGAGCAGTTCTTC.

This clone appeared a few times. The chain links TRBV4-1 to TRBJ2-7; D call uncertain. V lost 3 bases to trimming and J lost 3 bases, with 15 bases between them. This CDR3 has 15 amino acids. Germline V gives CDR1 MGHRA, CDR2 YSYEKL. CDR3 coding DNA: TGCGCCAGCAGCCATGACCCCCGGATTGACTACGAGCAGTACTTC. It translates to CASSHDPRIDYEQYF.

This clone was seen a few times. In DNA, the CDR3 is TGTGCCAGCAGTGATTCCACTAGCGGGAAAAGGCATGAGCAGTTCTTC. Its protein is CASSDSTSGKRHEQFF. This chain uses TRBV25-1 with TRBJ2-1; 10 nucleotides align to TRBD2. Germline V gene lookup returns CDR1 MGHDK and CDR2 SYGVNS. This CDR3 has 16 residues. V trimming: 3 bases; J trimming: 8 bases; junction bases outside the gene matches: 10.

In this sample, this clone turned up many times. The chain uses TRBV5-5 and TRBJ2-5; TRBD1 aligns across 11 bases. Germline V CDR1 and CDR2: SGHKS, YYEKEE (reference sequence). The CDR3 contains 14 residues. V gave up 4 bases and J gave up 5 bases; unmatched junction bases: 4. CDR3 sequence: CASSGTGGEETQYF. CDR3 DNA sequence: TGTGCCAGCAGCGGGACAGGGGGGGAGGAGACCCAGTACTTC.

V and J are TRBV7-2 and TRBJ2-7; D is perhaps TRBD1 or TRBD2 (5 bases each). The V end lost 5 bases, the J end lost 5 bases, and 19 bases lay between the germline ends. CDR3 length: 15 amino acids. Germline loops: CDR1 SGHTA, CDR2 FQGNSA. The CDR3 loop reads CASSREGPISDEQYF. In nucleotides, the CDR3 is TGTGCCAGCAGCCGAGAGGGACCTATTTCCGACGAGCAGTACTTC.

V is TRBV19 and J is TRBJ2-2, with D possibly called TRBD1 or TRBD2 (5 bases each). The ends were cut back, 3 bases at V and 1 base at J, with 9 bases in the middle. The CDR3 has 15 amino acids. Germline loops: CDR1 LNHDA, CDR2 SQIVND (reference sequence). CDR3 DNA sequence: TGTGCCAGTAGTATGTATGGGGGGAACACCGGGGAGCTGTTTTTT. The encoded protein is CASSMYGGNTGELFF.

V usage is TRBV11-3 and J usage is TRBJ2-3; D is possibly TRBD2 (5 bases). V shed 5 bases and J shed 5 bases, with 23 bases lying between them. Germline V gene lookup returns CDR1 SGHNT and CDR2 YENEEA. This CDR3 spans 17 amino acids. The CDR3 DNA is TGTGCCAGCAGCCCCGAGGAGGAGAGGGTGATCGGAGATACGCAGTATTTT. It yields the protein CASSPEEERVIGDTQYF.

This chain joins TRBV2 and TRBJ2-2; 9 bases match TRBD1. V shed 6 bases and J 3 bases; nucleotides not matched to a gene: 2. Germline CDR1 and CDR2: SNHLY and FYNNEI. The CDR3 is made up of 14 amino acids. CDR3 bases: TGTGCCAGCAGGTGGACAGGGGACACCGGGGAGCTGTTTTTT. Residues: CASRWTGDTGELFF. Drawing the rest from reference TRBV2 and TRBJ2-2, the complete variable domain is EPEVTQTPSHQVTQMGQEVILRCVPISNHLYFYWYRQILGQKVEFLVSFYNNEISEKSEIFDDQFSVERPDGSNFTLKIRSTKLEDSAMYFCASRWTGDTGELFFGEGSRLTVL.

The V and J genes are TRBV19 and TRBJ2-7, with 7 bases lining up with TRBD2. The V gene end was trimmed by 0 bases and the J gene end by 0 bases; junction bases not matched to a gene: 14. The CDR3 has 19 residues. In germline, CDR1 is LNHDA, CDR2 SQIVND (reference sequence). CDR3 nucleotides: TGTGCCAGTAGTATAGATGGTTGGCCTAGCGGATCCAGCTCCTACGAGCAGTACTTC. Protein product: CASSIDGWPSGSSSYEQYF.

The gene calls are TRBV27 and TRBJ2-2, with a possible D match to TRBD1 (6 bases). Trimming took 6 bases from V and 6 from J, leaving 14 bases between them. The CDR3 is 14 amino acids. Germline CDR1 reads MNHEY; CDR2 reads SMNVEV (reference sequence). DNA for the CDR3: TGTGCCAGCAGCCTTTACCAGGGGCCCGGGGAGCTGTTTTTT. Its protein is CASSLYQGPGELFF.

This chain uses TRBV19 with TRBJ1-3; D gene uncertain. V was cut by 11 bases and J by 0 bases, with 14 bases left in between. This CDR3 is 14 amino acids long. The germline V gene encodes CDR1 LNHDA and CDR2 SQIVND (reference sequence). CDR3 bases: TGTGCCTCTCGCCTCGGGAGCTCTGGAAACACCATATATTTT. Amino acids: CASRLGSSGNTIYF.

The V and J genes are TRBV5-1 and TRBJ2-7; 8 bases map to TRBD1. The CDR3 totals 14 residues. Germline lookup yields CDR1 SGHRS and CDR2 YFSETQ. The V and J ends lost 3 bases and 2 bases, in that order; junction bases with no gene match: 4. CDR3 DNA sequence: TGCGCCAGCAGCTCAAGACAGGGGACCTACGAGCAGTACTTC. Translation: CASSSRQGTYEQYF.

The genes are TRBV7-9 and TRBJ1-5; a weak D match, TRBD1 (5 bases). The last part of the DNA fits TRBJ2-3 better; the J call may be wrong. The CDR3 loop spans 15 amino acids. Germline V CDR1 and CDR2: SEHNR, FQNEAQ (reference sequence). CDR3 residues: CASSPGIWGNQPQYF. DNA for the CDR3: TGTGCCAGCAGTCCAGGCATTTGGGGCAATCAGCCCCAGTATTTT.

The V and J genes are TRBV4-3 and TRBJ2-7; a possible D gene is TRBD1 (5 bases). Germline V gene sequence: CDR1 LGHNA, CDR2 YSLEER. Trimming left V 3 bases short and J 0 bases short, with 12 bases between. The CDR3 sequence is 15 residues long. CDR3 DNA: TGCGCCAGCAGCCAGGGCAGGGCTTCCTCCTACGAGCAGTACTTC. Protein product: CASSQGRASSYEQYF.

In this sample, this clone turned up a few times. The rearrangement uses TRBV10-3 and TRBJ2-1; 16 bases line up with TRBD2. The CDR3 totals 15 residues. Germline trimming cut 9 bases from V and 7 bases from J; bases unmatched to any gene: 6. Germline V CDR1 and CDR2: ENHRY, SYGVKD. The CDR3 DNA reads as TGTGCCATGGGACTAGCGGGGGGGCCCCCAAATGAGCAGTTCTTC. Residues: CAMGLAGGPPNEQFF.

This chain uses TRBV18 with TRBJ1-2; weak D call: TRBD1 (5 bases). Germline CDR1 and CDR2: KGHSH and LQKENI. This CDR3 has 15 residues. V lost 3 bases and J lost 8, with 19 bases in between. As DNA, the CDR3 is TGTGCCAGCTCACCTCCGCGGGCAGGGACCGGAGGCTACACCTTC. It specifies CASSPPRAGTGGYTF.

This clone occurred once. This rearrangement joins TRBV28 to TRBJ2-7, with 8 bases aligning to TRBD2. The CDR3 has 15 residues. The germline V gene has CDR1 MDHEN and CDR2 SYDVKM. The V and J ends lost 6 bases and 2 bases, in that order; junction bases with no gene match: 9. The CDR3: CASRGAGLGTYEQYF. DNA for the CDR3: TGTGCCAGCAGGGGGGCGGGACTAGGGACCTACGAGCAGTACTTC.

This clone was picked up a small number of times. The chain links TRBV6-5 to TRBJ2-7, with 9 positions matching TRBD1. CDR1 and CDR2 from the germline V gene are MNHEY and SVGAGI. This CDR3 spans 14 amino acids. With 2 bases clipped from V and 4 bases from J, the junction kept 3 bases outside the gene matches. The CDR3 region has the DNA TGTGCCAGCAGTTACCGGGACAGGGCATACGAGCAGTACTTC. Amino acids: CASSYRDRAYEQYF.

V is TRBV9 and J is TRBJ2-1, with TRBD2 matching 7 bases. With 4 bases clipped from V and 1 base from J, the junction kept 5 bases outside the gene matches. The CDR3 spans 15 residues. Germline CDR1 SGDLS, CDR2 YYNGEE. In nucleotides, the CDR3 is TGTGCCAGCAGCTTGCTAGCGGAGTCCTACAATGAGCAGTTCTTC. Amino acids: CASSLLAESYNEQFF.

The chain joins TRBV5-1 to TRBJ1-1; D call uncertain. CDR3 length: 13 residues. Trimming removed 6 bases at V and 4 bases at J, with 13 bases between. From germline, CDR1 is SGHRS and CDR2 YFSETQ. In nucleotides, the CDR3 is TGCGCCAGCACCAAAGGAGAGGGCACTGAAGCTTTCTTT. Its protein is CASTKGEGTEAFF.

The chain is built from TRBV6-6 and TRBJ2-2; D ambiguous. Germline V gene sequence: CDR1 MNHNY, CDR2 SVGAGI (reference sequence). Trimming removed 3 bases at V and 4 bases at J, with 6 bases between. This CDR3 comprises 13 residues. CDR3 nucleotide sequence: TGTGCCAGCAGTTATCGAGGCACCGGGGAGCTGTTTTTT. Protein: CASSYRGTGELFF.

The chain has TRBV4-1 and TRBJ2-2, with a tentative D call TRBD1 (5 bases). Trimming removed 0 bases from V and 5 bases from J, with 10 bases in between. CDR3 length: 15 amino acids. The germline V gene encodes CDR1 MGHRA and CDR2 YSYEKL. This CDR3 reads CASSQEQVSTGELFF. The CDR3 DNA sequence: TGCGCCAGCAGCCAAGAACAGGTTTCTACCGGGGAGCTGTTTTTT.